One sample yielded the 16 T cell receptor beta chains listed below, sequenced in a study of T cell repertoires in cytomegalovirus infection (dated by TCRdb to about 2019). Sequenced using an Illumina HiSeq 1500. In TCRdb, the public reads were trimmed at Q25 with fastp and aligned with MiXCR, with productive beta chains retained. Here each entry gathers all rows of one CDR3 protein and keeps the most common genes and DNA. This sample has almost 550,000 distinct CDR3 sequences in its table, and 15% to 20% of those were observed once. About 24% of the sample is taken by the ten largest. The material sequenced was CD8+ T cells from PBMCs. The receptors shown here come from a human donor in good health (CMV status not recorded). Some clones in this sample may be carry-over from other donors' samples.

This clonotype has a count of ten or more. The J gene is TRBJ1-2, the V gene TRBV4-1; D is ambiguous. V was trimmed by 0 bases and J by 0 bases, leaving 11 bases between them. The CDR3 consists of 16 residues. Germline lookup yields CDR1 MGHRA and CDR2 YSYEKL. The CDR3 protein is CASSQDSAGPNYGYTF. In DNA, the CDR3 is TGCGCCAGCAGCCAAGATTCGGCCGGACCTAACTATGGCTACACCTTC.

The CDR3 region is CASSIAGGSADTQYF. DNA for the CDR3: TGCGCCAGCAGCATAGCGGGAGGGAGTGCAGATACGCAGTATTTT. The J gene is TRBJ2-3, the V gene TRBV5-1; the match to TRBD2 covers 11 bases. The V and J ends lost 4 bases and 4 bases, in that order; junction bases with no gene match: 5. Per the germline V gene, CDR1 is SGHRS and CDR2 is YFSETQ. The CDR3 length is 15 residues.

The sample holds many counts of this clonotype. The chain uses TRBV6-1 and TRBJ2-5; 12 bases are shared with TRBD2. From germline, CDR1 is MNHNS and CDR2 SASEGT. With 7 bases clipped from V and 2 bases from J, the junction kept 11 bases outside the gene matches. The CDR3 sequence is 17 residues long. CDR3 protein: CASIGLAGGPNQETQYF. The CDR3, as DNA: TGTGCCAGCATAGGGCTAGCGGGAGGGCCGAATCAAGAGACCCAGTACTTC.

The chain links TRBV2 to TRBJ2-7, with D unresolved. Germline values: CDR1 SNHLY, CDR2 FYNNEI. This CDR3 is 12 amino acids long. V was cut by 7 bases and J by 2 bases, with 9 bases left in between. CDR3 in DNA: TGTGCCAGCATAGGCGGACCCTACGAGCAGTACTTC. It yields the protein CASIGGPYEQYF.

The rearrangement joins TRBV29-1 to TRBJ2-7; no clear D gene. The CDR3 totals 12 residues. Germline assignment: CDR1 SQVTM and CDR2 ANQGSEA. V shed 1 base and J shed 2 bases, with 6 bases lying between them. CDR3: CSVEVQAYEQYF. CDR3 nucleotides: TGCAGCGTTGAAGTTCAGGCCTACGAGCAGTACTTC.

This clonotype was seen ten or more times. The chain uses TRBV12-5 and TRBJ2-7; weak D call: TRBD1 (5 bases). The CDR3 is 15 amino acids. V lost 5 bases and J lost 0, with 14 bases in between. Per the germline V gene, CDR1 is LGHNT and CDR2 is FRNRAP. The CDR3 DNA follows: TGTGCTAGTGGTCCAGACAGTTTAAGCTCCTACGAGCAGTACTTC. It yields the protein CASGPDSLSSYEQYF.

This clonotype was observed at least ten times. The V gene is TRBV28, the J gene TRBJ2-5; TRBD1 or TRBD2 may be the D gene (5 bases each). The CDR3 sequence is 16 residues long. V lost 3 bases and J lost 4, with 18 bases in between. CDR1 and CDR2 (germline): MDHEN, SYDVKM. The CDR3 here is CASSFPREGQGETQYF. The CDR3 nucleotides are TGTGCCAGCAGTTTCCCCAGAGAGGGGCAGGGAGAGACCCAGTACTTC.

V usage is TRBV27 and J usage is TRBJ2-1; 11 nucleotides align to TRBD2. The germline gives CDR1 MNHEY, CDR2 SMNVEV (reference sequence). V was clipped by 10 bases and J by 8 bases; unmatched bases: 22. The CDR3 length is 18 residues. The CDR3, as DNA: TGTGCCACCGCAAGAGGAAACTTAGCGGGGGGGCCGTTCGATGAGCAGTTCTTC. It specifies CATARGNLAGGPFDEQFF.

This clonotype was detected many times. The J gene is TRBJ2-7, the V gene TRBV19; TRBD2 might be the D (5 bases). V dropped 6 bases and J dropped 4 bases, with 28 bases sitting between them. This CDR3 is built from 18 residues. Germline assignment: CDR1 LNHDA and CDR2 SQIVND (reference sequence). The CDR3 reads CASSRTILRTLPGYEQYF. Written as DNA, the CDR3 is TGTGCCAGTAGCCGCACTATTCTAAGAACTCTCCCGGGATACGAGCAGTACTTC.

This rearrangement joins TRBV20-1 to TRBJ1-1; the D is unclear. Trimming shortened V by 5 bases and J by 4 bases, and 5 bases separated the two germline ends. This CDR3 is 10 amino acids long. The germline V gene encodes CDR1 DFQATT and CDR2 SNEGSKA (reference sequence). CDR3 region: CSAWSTEAFF. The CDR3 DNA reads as TGCAGTGCTTGGAGCACTGAAGCTTTCTTT.

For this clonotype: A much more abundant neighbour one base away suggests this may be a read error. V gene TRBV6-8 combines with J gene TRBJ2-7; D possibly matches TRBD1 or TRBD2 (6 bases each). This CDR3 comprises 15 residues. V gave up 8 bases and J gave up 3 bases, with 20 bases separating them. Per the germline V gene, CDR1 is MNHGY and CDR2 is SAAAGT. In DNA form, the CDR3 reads TGTGCCAGCGGTCTCCTCGACAGGAGGGTCTACGAGCAGTACTTC. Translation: CASGLLDRRVYEQYF.

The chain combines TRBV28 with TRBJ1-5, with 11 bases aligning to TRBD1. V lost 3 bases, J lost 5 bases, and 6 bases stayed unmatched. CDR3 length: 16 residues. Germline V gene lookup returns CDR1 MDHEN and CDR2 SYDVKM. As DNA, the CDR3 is TGTGCCAGCAGTTTCCGGGACAGGGGGGGATATCAGCCCCAGCATTTT. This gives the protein CASSFRDRGGYQPQHF.

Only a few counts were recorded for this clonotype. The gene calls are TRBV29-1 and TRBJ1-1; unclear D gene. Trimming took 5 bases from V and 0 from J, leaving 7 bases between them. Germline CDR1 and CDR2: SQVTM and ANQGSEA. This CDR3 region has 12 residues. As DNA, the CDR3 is TGCAGCGTTCTAGGGTTGAACACTGAAGCTTTCTTT. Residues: CSVLGLNTEAFF.

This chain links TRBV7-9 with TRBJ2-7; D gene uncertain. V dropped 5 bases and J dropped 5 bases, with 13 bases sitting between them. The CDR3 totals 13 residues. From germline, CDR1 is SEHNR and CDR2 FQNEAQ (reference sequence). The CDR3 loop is CASSAPLEHEQYF. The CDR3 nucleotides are TGTGCCAGCAGCGCCCCCCTTGAGCACGAGCAGTACTTC.

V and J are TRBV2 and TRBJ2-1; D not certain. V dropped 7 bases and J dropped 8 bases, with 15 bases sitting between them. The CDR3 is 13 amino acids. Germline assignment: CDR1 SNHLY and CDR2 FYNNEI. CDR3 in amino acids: CASTAPSADEQFF. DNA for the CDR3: TGTGCCAGCACAGCCCCCTCCGCCGATGAGCAGTTCTTC.

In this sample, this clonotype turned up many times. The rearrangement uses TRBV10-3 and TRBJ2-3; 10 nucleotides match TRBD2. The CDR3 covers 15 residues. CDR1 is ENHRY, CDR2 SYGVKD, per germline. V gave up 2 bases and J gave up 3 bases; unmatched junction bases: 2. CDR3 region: CAISEGAGGTDTQYF. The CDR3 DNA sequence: TGTGCCATCAGTGAGGGAGCGGGGGGGACAGATACGCAGTATTTT.